This TCR beta chain was identified in a study of blood T cell repertoires in COVID-19. Study context: Researchers got acute and convalescent COVID-19 samples from the United States, Italy and Spain.

In the source study's methods: The assay estimated nucleated cells by amplifying reference gene primers. The protocol was immunoSEQ multiplex PCR, while the TCRdb copy is restricted to in-frame clones and leaves out a portion. V, J and clone size reflect that table, while D and trimming were determined from the DNA. Of some 220,000 clones in the sample, approximately 80% were seen once. The CDR3 consists of 20 residues. The V gene end was trimmed by 4 bases and the J gene end by 0 bases; junction bases not matched to a gene: 9. The germline V gene encodes CDR1 PRHDT and CDR2 FYEKMQ (reference sequence). This clone has a handful of counts.

The sample taken for sequencing was peripheral blood. V is TRBV13 and J is TRBJ2-2, with 15 bases fitting TRBD2. This TCR came from an older woman who had recovered from COVID-19. The CDR3 DNA follows: TGTGCCAGCAGCTCCTCGATTTGGACTAGCGGGGGGGCGAACACCGGGGAGCTGTTTTTT. Translating it yields CASSSSIWTSGGANTGELFF.